The source of this TCR beta chain is a study of graft-versus-host responses after intestinal transplantation. Background on the study: All recipients were transplanted with multivisceral, liver-intestinal, or isolated intestinal grafts. Uniformly, recipients were administered anti-thymocyte globulin induction with subsequent tacrolimus and steroids for three to four years. Study-level results: Detection of GvH clones occurred in recipient marrow, and some had their first appearance in ileum or blood.

Each post-transplant bone marrow sample was taken from the posterior iliac crest or from another site. V lost 4 bases to trimming and J lost 8 bases; unmatched junction nucleotides: 7. This CDR3 has 14 residues. Germline assignment: CDR1 SGDLS and CDR2 YYNGEE. Measured with immunoSEQ multiplex PCR; TCRdb has only the in-frame clones, and not every one. The sample comprises some 70,000 clones, 80% to 95% of which are singletons, and about 6.7% rests with the top ten. Points on this clone: Antigen specificity is unknown.

Sample: bone marrow, taken 700 to 850 days after intestinal transplantation. The chain combines TRBV9 with TRBJ2-1; 9 bases fit TRBD2. The clonotype was recovered from a human patient who received an intestinal transplant, so some T cells may come from the graft donor. The CDR3, as DNA: TGTGCCAGCAGCTTAGCGGGAGTGGGCGATGAGCAGTTCTTC. Protein product: CASSLAGVGDEQFF.